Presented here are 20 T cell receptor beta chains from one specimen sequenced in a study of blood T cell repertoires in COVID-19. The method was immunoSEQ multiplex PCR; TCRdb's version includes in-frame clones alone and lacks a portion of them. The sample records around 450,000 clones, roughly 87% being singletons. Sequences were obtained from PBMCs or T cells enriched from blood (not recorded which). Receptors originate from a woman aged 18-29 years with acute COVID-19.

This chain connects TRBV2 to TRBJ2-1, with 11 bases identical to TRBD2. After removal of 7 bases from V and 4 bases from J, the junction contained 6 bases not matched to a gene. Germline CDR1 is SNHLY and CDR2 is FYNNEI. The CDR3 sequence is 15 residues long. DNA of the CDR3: TGTGCCAGCAAGCTCCTAGCGGGAGGTTACAATGAGCAGTTCTTC. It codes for CASKLLAGGYNEQFF.

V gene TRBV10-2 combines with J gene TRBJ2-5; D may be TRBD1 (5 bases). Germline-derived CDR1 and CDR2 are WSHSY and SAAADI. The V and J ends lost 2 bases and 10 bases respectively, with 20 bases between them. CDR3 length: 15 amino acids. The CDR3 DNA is TGCGCCAGCAGTGAGCCCCCCTATCGCAGGGCTATCCAGTACTTC. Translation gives CASSEPPYRRAIQYF.

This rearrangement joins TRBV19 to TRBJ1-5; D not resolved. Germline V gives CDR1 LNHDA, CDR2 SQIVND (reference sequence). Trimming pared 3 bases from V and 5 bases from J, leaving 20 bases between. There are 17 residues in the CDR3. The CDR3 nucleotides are TGTGCCAGTAGTATCAATAGGTGGCGGAGACTCGATCAGCCCCAGCATTTT. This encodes CASSINRWRRLDQPQHF. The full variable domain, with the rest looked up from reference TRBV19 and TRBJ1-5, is DGGITQSPKYLFRKEGQNVTLSCEQNLNHDAMYWYRQDPGQGLRLIYYSQIVNDFQKGDIAEGYSVSREKKESFPLTVTSAQKNPTAFYLCASSINRWRRLDQPQHFGDGTRLSIL.

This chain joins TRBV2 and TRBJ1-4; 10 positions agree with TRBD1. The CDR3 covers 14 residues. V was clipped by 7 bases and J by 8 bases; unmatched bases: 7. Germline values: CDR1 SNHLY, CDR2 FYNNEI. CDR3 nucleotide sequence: TGTGCCAGCACCCCGGGACAGGGGTGGGAAAAACTGTTTTTT. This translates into CASTPGQGWEKLFF.

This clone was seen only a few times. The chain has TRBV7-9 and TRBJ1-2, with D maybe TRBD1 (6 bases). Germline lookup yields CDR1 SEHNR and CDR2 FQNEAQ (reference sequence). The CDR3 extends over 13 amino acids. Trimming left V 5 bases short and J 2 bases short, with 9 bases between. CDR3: CASSVDRNYGYTF. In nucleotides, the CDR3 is TGTGCCAGCAGCGTCGACAGGAACTATGGCTACACCTTC.

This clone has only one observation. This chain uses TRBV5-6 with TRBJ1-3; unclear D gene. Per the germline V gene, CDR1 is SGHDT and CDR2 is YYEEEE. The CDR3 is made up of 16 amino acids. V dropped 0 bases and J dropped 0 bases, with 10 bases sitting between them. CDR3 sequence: CASSLAGLISGNTIYF. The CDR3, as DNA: TGTGCCAGCAGCTTGGCGGGTTTGATCTCTGGAAACACCATATATTTT.

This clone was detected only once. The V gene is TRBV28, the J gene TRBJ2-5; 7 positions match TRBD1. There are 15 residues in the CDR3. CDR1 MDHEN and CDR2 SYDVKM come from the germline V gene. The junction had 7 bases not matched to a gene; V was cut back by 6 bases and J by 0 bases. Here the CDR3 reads CASRPGTVYQETQYF. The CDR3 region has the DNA TGTGCCAGCAGACCCGGGACAGTGTACCAAGAGACCCAGTACTTC. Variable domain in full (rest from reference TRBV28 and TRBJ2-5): DVKVTQSSRYLVKRTGEKVFLECVQDMDHENMFWYRQDPGLGLRLIYFSYDVKMKEKGDIPEGYSVSREKKERFSLILESASTNQTSMYLCASRPGTVYQETQYFGPGTRLLVL.

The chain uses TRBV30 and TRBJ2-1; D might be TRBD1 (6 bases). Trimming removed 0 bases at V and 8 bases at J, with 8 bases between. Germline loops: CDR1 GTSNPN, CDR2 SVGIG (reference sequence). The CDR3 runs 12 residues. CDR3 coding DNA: TGTGCCTGGAGTGTACCAGGGGATGAGCAGTTCTTC. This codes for CAWSVPGDEQFF.

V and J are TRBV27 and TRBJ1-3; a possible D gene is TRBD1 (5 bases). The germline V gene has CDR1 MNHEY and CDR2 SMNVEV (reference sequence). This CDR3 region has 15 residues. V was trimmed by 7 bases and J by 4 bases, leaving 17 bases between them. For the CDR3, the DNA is TGTGCCAGCAAACCGGTAGACAGTTCGGGAAACACCATATATTTT. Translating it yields CASKPVDSSGNTIYF.

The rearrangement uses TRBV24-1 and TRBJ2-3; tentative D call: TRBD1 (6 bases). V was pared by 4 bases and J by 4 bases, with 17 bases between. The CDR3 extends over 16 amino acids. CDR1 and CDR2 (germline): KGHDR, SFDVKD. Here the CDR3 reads CATSEVSGDLADTQYF. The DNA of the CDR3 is TGTGCCACCAGTGAGGTGTCAGGGGATTTGGCAGATACGCAGTATTTT.

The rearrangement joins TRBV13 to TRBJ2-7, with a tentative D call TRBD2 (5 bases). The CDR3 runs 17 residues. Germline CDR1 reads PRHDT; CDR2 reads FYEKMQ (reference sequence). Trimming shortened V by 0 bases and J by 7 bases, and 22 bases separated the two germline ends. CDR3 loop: CASSLGLRSSLTGEQYF. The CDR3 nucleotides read TGTGCCAGCAGCTTAGGCCTTAGGTCTAGCCTAACGGGAGAGCAGTACTTC.

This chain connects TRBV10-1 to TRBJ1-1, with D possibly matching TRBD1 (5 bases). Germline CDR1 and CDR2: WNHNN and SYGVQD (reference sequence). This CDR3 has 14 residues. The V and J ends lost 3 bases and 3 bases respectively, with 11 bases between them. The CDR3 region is CASSDPDKHTEAFF. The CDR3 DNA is TGCGCCAGCAGTGACCCGGACAAGCACACTGAAGCTTTCTTT.

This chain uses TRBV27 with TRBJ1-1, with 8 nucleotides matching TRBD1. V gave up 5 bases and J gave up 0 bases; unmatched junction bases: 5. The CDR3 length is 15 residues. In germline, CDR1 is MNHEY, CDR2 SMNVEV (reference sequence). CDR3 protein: CASSARTGMNTEAFF. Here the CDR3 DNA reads TGTGCCAGCAGTGCGCGGACAGGGATGAACACTGAAGCTTTCTTT.

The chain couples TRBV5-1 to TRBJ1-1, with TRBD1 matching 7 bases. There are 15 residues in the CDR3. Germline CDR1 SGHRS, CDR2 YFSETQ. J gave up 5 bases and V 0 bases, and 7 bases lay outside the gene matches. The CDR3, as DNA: TGCGCCAGCAGCTTGGCGGGACAGAGGGGGACTGAAGCTTTCTTT. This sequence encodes CASSLAGQRGTEAFF. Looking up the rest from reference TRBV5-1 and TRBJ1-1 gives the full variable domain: KAGVTQTPRYLIKTRGQQVTLSCSPISGHRSVSWYQQTPGQGLQFLFEYFSETQRNKGNFPGRFSGRQFSNSRSEMNVSTLELGDSALYLCASSLAGQRGTEAFFGQGTRLTVV.

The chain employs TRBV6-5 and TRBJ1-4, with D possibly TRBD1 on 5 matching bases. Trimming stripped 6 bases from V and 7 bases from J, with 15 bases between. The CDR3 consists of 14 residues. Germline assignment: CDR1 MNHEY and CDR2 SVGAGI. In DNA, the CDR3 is TGTGCCAGCAGCCACAGGACTACGCTTGAAAAACTGTTTTTT. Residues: CASSHRTTLEKLFF.

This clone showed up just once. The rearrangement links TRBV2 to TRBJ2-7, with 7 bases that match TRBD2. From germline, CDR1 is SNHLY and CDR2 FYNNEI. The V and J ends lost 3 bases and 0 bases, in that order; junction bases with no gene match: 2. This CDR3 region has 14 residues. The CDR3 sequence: CASSEVAGSYEQYF. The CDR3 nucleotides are TGTGCCAGCAGTGAGGTAGCGGGCTCCTACGAGCAGTACTTC.

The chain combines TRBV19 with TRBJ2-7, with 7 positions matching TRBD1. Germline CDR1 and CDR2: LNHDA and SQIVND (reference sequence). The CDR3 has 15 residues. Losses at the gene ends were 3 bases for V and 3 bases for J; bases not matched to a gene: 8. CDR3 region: CASSISDRDGYEQYF. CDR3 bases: TGTGCCAGTAGTATCTCTGACAGGGACGGCTACGAGCAGTACTTC.

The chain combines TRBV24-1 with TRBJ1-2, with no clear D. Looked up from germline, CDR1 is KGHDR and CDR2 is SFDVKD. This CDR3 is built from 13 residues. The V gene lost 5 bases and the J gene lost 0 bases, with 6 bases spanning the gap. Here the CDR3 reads CATSAGANYGYTF. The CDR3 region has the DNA TGTGCCACCAGTGCGGGAGCTAACTATGGCTACACCTTC.

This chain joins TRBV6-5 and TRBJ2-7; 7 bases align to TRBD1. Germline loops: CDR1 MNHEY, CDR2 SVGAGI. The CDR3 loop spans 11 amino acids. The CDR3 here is CCTTGAREQYF. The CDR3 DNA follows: TGTTGCACTACAGGGGCTCGCGAGCAGTACTTC.

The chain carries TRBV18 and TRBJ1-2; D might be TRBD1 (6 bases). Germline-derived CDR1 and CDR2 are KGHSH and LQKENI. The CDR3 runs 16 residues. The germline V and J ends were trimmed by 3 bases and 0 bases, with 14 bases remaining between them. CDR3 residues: CASSPTGGYTNYGYTF. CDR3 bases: TGTGCCAGCTCACCGACAGGAGGATACACTAACTATGGCTACACCTTC. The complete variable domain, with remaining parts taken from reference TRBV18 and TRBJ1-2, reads NAGVMQNPRHLVRRRGQEARLRCSPMKGHSHVYWYRQLPEEGLKFMVYLQKENIIDESGMPKERFSAEFPKEGPSILRIQQVVRGDSAAYFCASSPTGGYTNYGYTFGSGTRLTVV.